This T cell receptor beta chain was sequenced during a study of T-cell reconstitution after alpha-beta-depleted transplantation in children. For TCRbeta, the library was prepared with unique molecular identifiers. TCRdb re-derived calls from the PCR reads in MiXCR, one entry per CDR3 protein. Here the sample spans fewer than 750,000 distinct CDR3 sequences, more than 20% being singletons. V was shortened by 2 bases and J by 6 bases, with 11 bases between the two germline ends. Germline CDR1 MNHEY, CDR2 SVGEGT. This CDR3 spans 14 amino acids. V is TRBV6-2 or TRBV6-3 and J is TRBJ2-1, with D tentatively TRBD2 (6 bases). This TCR was recovered from a boy under two years old who had a stem cell transplant for acute myeloid leukemia, so the T cells may come from the graft donor. Sequenced here: PBMCs, mostly from graft donor cells, sampled 360 days after TCRalphabeta/CD19-depleted stem cell transplant. The CDR3 bases are TGTGCCAGCAGTTACCAAAGGAGGGCCAATGAGCAGTTCTTC. Its protein product is CASSYQRRANEQFF.